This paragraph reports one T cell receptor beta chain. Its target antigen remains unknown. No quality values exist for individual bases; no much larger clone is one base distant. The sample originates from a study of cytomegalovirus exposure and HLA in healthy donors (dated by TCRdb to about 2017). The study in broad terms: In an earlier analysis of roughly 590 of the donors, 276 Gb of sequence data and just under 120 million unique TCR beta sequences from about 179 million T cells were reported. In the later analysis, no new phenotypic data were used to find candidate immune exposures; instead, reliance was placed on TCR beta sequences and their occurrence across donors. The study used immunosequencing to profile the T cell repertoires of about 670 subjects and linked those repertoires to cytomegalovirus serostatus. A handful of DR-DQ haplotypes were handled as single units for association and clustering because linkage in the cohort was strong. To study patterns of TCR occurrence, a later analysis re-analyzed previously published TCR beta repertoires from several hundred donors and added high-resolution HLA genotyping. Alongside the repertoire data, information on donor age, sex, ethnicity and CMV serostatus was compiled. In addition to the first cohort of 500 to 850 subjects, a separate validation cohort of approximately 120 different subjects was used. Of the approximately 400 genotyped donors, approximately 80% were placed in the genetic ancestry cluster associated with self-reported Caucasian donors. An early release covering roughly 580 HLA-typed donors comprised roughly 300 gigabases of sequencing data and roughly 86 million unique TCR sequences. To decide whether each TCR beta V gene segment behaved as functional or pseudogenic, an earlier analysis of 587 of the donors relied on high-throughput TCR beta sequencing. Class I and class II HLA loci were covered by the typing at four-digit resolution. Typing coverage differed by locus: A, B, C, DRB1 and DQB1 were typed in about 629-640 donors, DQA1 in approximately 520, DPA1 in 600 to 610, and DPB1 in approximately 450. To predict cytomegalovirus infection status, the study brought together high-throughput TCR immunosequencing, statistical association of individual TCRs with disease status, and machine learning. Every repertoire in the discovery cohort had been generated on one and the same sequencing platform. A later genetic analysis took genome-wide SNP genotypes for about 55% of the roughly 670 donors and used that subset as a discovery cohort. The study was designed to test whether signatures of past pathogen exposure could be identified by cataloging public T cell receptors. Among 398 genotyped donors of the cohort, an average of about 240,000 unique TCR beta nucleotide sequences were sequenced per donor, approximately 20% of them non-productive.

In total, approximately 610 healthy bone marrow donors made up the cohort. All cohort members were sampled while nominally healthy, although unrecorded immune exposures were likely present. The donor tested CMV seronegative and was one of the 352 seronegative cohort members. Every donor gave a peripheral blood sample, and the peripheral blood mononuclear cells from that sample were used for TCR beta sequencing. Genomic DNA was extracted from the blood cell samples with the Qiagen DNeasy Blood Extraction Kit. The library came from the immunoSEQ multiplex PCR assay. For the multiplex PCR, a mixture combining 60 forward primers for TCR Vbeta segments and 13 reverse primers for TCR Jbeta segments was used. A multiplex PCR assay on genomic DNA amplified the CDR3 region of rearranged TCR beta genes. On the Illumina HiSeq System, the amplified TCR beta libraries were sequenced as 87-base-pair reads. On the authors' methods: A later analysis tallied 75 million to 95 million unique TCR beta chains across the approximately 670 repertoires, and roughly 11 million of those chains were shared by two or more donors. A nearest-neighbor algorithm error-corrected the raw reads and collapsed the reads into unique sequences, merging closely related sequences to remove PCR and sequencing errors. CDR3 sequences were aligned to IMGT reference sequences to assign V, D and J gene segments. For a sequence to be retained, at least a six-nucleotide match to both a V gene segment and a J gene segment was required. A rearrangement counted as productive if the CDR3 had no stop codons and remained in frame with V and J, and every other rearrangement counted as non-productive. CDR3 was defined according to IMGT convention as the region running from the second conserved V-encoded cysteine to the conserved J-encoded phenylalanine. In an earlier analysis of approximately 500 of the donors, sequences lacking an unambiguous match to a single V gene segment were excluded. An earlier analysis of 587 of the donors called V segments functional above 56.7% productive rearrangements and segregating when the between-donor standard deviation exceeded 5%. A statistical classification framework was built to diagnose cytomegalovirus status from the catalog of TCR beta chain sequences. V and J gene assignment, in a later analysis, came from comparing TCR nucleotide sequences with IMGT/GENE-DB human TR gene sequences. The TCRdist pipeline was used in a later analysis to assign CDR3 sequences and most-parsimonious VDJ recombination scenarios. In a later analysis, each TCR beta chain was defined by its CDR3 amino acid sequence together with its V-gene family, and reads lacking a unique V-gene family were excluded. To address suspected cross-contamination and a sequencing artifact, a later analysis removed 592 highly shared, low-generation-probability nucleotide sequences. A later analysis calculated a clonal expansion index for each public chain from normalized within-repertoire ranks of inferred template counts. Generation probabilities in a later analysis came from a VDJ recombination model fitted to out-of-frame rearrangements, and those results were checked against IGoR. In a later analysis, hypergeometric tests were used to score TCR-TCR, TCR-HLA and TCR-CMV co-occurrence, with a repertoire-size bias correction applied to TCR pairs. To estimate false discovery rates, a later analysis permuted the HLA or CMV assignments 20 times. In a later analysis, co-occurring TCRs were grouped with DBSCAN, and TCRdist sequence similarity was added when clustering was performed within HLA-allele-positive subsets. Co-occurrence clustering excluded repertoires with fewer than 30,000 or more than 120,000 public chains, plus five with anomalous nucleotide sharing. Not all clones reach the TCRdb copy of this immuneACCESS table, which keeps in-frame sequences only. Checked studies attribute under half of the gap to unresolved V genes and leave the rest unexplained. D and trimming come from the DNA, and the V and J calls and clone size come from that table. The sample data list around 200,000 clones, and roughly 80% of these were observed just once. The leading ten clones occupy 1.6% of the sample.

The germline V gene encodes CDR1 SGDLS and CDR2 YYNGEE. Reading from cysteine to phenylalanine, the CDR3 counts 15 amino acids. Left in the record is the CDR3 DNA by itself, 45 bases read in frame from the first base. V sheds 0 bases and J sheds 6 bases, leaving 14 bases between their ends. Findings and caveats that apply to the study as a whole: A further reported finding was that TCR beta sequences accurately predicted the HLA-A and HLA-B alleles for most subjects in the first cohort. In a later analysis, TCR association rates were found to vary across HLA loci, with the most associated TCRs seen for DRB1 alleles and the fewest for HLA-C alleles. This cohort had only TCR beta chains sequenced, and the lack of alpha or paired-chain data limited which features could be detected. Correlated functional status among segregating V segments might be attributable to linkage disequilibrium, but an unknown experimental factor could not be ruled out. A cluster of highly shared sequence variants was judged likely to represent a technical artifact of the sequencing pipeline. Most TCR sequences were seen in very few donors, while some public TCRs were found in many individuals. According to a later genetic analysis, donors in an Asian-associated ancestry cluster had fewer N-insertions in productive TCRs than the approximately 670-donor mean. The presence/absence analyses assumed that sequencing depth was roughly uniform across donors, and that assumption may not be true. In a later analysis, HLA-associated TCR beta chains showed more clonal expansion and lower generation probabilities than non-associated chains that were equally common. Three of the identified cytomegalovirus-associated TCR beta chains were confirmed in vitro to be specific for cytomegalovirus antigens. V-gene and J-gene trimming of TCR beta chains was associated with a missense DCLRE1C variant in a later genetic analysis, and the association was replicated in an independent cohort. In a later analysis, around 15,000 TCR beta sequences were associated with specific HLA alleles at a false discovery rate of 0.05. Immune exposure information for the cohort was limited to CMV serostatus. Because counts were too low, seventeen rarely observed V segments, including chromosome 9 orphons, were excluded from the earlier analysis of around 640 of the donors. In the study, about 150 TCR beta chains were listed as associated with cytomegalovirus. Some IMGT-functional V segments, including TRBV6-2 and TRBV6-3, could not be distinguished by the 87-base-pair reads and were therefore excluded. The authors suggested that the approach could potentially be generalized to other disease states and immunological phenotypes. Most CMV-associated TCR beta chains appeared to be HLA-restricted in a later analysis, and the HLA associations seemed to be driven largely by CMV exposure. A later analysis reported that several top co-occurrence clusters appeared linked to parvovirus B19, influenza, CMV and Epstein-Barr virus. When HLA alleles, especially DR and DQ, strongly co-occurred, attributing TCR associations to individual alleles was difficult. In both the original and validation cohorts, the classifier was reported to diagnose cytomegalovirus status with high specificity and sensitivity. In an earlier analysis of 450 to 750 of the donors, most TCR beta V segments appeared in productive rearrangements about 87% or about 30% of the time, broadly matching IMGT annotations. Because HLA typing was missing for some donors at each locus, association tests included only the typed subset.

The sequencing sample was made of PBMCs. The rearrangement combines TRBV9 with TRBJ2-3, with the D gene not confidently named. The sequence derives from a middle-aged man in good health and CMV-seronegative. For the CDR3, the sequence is CASSVVIVPTDTQYF. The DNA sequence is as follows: TGTGCCAGCAGCGTAGTAATAGTACCTACGGATACGCAGTATTTT.